The 26 T cell receptor beta chains reported below all come from one sample, sequenced in a study of shared clonotypes between healthy human individuals. Libraries were prepared by immunoSEQ multiplex PCR; TCRdb keeps only in-frame clonotypes and omits some of them. This repertoire shows some 2,100,000 clones, about 92% found once; its top ten account for under 2%. CD8 cells regarded as naive lacked CD45RO, were positively chosen for CCR7, and omitted terminally differentiated effector memory CD45RA+ cells. The sample was naive CD8+ T cells from PBMCs. These TCRs come from a young man in good health. Some clones in this sample may be carry-over from other donors' samples.

The V call is TRBV29-1, the J call TRBJ2-2; TRBD2 is a possible D gene (5 bases). This CDR3 comprises 13 residues. Trimming pared 7 bases from V and 4 bases from J, leaving 13 bases between. From germline, CDR1 is SQVTM and CDR2 ANQGSEA. CDR3 protein: CSASSRFTGELFF. In DNA form, the CDR3 reads TGCAGCGCCTCTAGCCGGTTCACCGGGGAGCTGTTTTTT.

This chain uses TRBV7-9 with TRBJ1-1, with D perhaps matching TRBD1 (6 bases). Per germline, CDR1 SEHNR and CDR2 FQNEAQ (reference sequence). The V end was cut by 8 bases, the J end by 4 bases, with 14 bases between. This CDR3 region has 13 residues. The CDR3 coding sequence is TGTGCCAGCGGGGCCACAGGGAGCACTGAAGCTTTCTTT. The encoded protein is CASGATGSTEAFF. Together with reference TRBV7-9 and TRBJ1-1, the CDR3 gives the full variable domain: DTGVSQNPRHKITKRGQNVTFRCDPISEHNRLYWYRQTLGQGPEFLTYFQNEAQLEKSRLLSDRFSAERPKGSFSTLEIQRTEQGDSAMYLCASGATGSTEAFFGQGTRLTVV.

The gene calls are TRBV28 and TRBJ2-1; perhaps TRBD1 as D (6 bases). The CDR3 has 14 amino acids. Germline V gene data show CDR1 as MDHEN and CDR2 as SYDVKM. The germline V and J ends were trimmed by 6 bases and 2 bases, with 11 bases remaining between them. The CDR3 nucleotides read TGTGCCAGCAGCGGCGAGGGGGCCTACAATGAGCAGTTCTTC. Residues: CASSGEGAYNEQFF.

V usage is TRBV4-1 and J usage is TRBJ1-1; D is undetermined. Trimming took off 4 bases at V and 0 bases at J, with 6 bases between the two ends. The CDR3 consists of 13 residues. The germline gives CDR1 MGHRA, CDR2 YSYEKL. The CDR3 nucleotides are TGCGCCAGCAGCCCTCACTTGAACACTGAAGCTTTCTTT. Residues: CASSPHLNTEAFF.

The chain uses TRBV19 and TRBJ2-2; D not resolved. The CDR3 extends over 17 amino acids. Trimming left V 3 bases short and J 1 base short, with 15 bases between. The germline gives CDR1 LNHDA, CDR2 SQIVND (reference sequence). CDR3 bases: TGTGCCAGTAGTATCGCCGATAAGCTTGGGAACACCGGGGAGCTGTTTTTT. Translated: CASSIADKLGNTGELFF.

V is TRBV15 and J is TRBJ2-7; maybe TRBD2 (5 bases). From germline, CDR1 is LNHNV and CDR2 YYDKDF (reference sequence). Trimming left V 3 bases short and J 1 base short, with 13 bases between. This CDR3 has 15 residues. The CDR3 reads CATSREDLSSYEQYF. Here the CDR3 DNA reads TGTGCCACCAGCAGGGAGGACTTAAGTTCCTACGAGCAGTACTTC.

The sample holds one count of this clone. This sequence joins TRBV10-3 and TRBJ2-1; 7 positions agree with TRBD2. This CDR3 is built from 18 residues. The V and J ends lost 2 bases and 1 base, in that order; junction bases with no gene match: 11. Per the germline V gene, CDR1 is ENHRY and CDR2 is SYGVKD. The CDR3 region has the DNA TGTGCCATCAGTGAGCCCTATAGACTAGCCGATTCCTACAATGAGCAGTTCTTC. Protein sequence: CAISEPYRLADSYNEQFF.

The V gene is TRBV25-1, the J gene TRBJ1-3; no reliable D call. Trimming left V 4 bases short and J 0 bases short, with 7 bases between. This CDR3 spans 14 amino acids. Germline lookup yields CDR1 MGHDK and CDR2 SYGVNS. The CDR3 DNA reads TGTGCCAGCAGTGTGCGGGTCTCTGGAAACACCATATATTTT. It codes for CASSVRVSGNTIYF.

This chain links TRBV9 with TRBJ2-6; maybe TRBD2 (6 bases). This CDR3 is built from 19 residues. Looked up from germline, CDR1 is SGDLS and CDR2 is YYNGEE. V dropped 2 bases and J dropped 1 base, with 19 bases sitting between them. CDR3 protein: CASSVTGLPGSSGANVLTF. Here the CDR3 DNA reads TGTGCCAGCAGCGTTACGGGACTCCCGGGGTCTTCTGGGGCCAACGTCCTGACTTTC. Variable domain in full (rest from reference TRBV9 and TRBJ2-6): DSGVTQTPKHLITATGQRVTLRCSPRSGDLSVYWYQQSLDQGLQFLIQYYNGEERAKGNILERFSAQQFPDLHSELNLSSLELGDSALYFCASSVTGLPGSSGANVLTFGAGSRLTVL.

The V and J genes are TRBV27 and TRBJ1-5; TRBD1 is a possible D gene (6 bases). This CDR3 has 13 amino acids. The germline V gene has CDR1 MNHEY and CDR2 SMNVEV (reference sequence). The V and J ends lost 4 bases and 3 bases respectively, with 7 bases between them. CDR3 coding DNA: TGTGCCAGCAGTTGGACAGTCAATCAGCCCCAGCATTTT. Protein sequence: CASSWTVNQPQHF.

The chain links TRBV4-3 to TRBJ2-1, with 8 bases aligning to TRBD2. The V gene end was trimmed by 3 bases and the J gene end by 4 bases; junction bases not matched to a gene: 8. The CDR3 is 16 amino acids. Germline CDR1 and CDR2: LGHNA and YSLEER. CDR3 nucleotide sequence: TGCGCCAGCAGCCACCAAAGCGGGAGCGCTTACAATGAGCAGTTCTTC. It specifies CASSHQSGSAYNEQFF.

The rearrangement links TRBV9 to TRBJ2-3, with D hard to call. CDR3 size: 14 residues. The ends were cut back, 2 bases at V and 1 base at J, with 8 bases in the middle. Germline loops: CDR1 SGDLS, CDR2 YYNGEE. CDR3 sequence (DNA): TGTGCCAGCAGCGTGGAACTCCGCACAGATACGCAGTATTTT. Translated, it gives CASSVELRTDTQYF. Combining the CDR3 with reference TRBV9 and TRBJ2-3 gives the whole variable domain DSGVTQTPKHLITATGQRVTLRCSPRSGDLSVYWYQQSLDQGLQFLIQYYNGEERAKGNILERFSAQQFPDLHSELNLSSLELGDSALYFCASSVELRTDTQYFGPGTRLTVL.

The chain couples TRBV7-2 to TRBJ1-5; 8 bases are a match to TRBD1. CDR3 length: 16 residues. J was trimmed by 3 bases and V by 5 bases; bases with no gene match: 9. Looked up from germline, CDR1 is SGHTA and CDR2 is FQGNSA. CDR3 nucleotides: TGTGCCAGCAGCCTGACAACAGGGGGGATCAATCAGCCCCAGCATTTT. It yields the protein CASSLTTGGINQPQHF.

V and J are TRBV27 and TRBJ2-3; D gene ambiguous. The germline gives CDR1 MNHEY, CDR2 SMNVEV (reference sequence). Trimming removed 0 bases at V and 4 bases at J, with 8 bases between. The CDR3 sequence is 14 residues long. The CDR3: CASSLSPGSDTQYF. The CDR3 DNA reads TGTGCCAGCAGTTTATCTCCCGGGTCAGATACGCAGTATTTT.

On this clone: This sample also contains other DNA sequences that code for the same CDR3. The chain has TRBV5-5 and TRBJ1-1; D unresolved. The germline V and J ends were trimmed by 4 bases and 0 bases, with 7 bases remaining between them. Germline V gene data show CDR1 as SGHKS and CDR2 as YYEKEE (reference sequence). CDR3 length: 13 residues. The CDR3 spells CASSLPLNTEAFF. CDR3 DNA sequence: TGTGCCAGCAGCCTCCCCCTGAACACTGAAGCTTTCTTT. Filled out from reference TRBV5-5 and TRBJ1-1, the complete variable domain reads DAGVTQSPTHLIKTRGQQVTLRCSPISGHKSVSWYQQVLGQGPQFIFQYYEKEERGRGNFPDRFSARQFPNYSSELNVNALLLGDSALYLCASSLPLNTEAFFGQGTRLTVV.

This chain connects TRBV28 to TRBJ1-4; D not resolved. Germline CDR1 MDHEN, CDR2 SYDVKM. This CDR3 region has 15 residues. Trimming stripped 3 bases from V and 8 bases from J, with 16 bases between. CDR3 amino acids: CASSFGLGSREKLFF. The CDR3 bases are TGTGCCAGCAGTTTTGGTCTGGGCTCCAGGGAAAAACTGTTTTTT.

V and J are TRBV28 and TRBJ1-1; 8 nucleotides align to TRBD1. Germline-derived CDR1 and CDR2 are MDHEN and SYDVKM. The CDR3 runs 16 residues. V dropped 8 bases and J dropped 5; count of bases not matched to a gene: 16. The DNA for the CDR3 is TGTGCCAGCGTAAAGACAGGGGAGGGGATAGCGACTGAAGCTTTCTTT. Translated, it gives CASVKTGEGIATEAFF.

The chain is built from TRBV6-1 and TRBJ2-2; D gene unclear. The V and J ends lost 5 bases and 2 bases respectively, with 3 bases between them. The CDR3 is made up of 12 amino acids. The germline CDR1 and CDR2 sequences are MNHNS and SASEGT. CDR3 sequence reads: CASSLNTGELFF. The DNA for the CDR3 is TGTGCCAGCAGTCTTAACACCGGGGAGCTGTTTTTT.

Comments on this clone: In the same sample, other DNA sequences code for this CDR3. This chain uses TRBV14 with TRBJ1-2; no reliable D call. Germline V CDR1 and CDR2: SGHDN, FVKESK. The CDR3 length is 12 residues. Trimming shortened V by 0 bases and J by 4 bases, and 3 bases separated the two germline ends. CDR3 amino acids: CASSQDFYGYTF. The CDR3 bases are TGTGCCAGCAGCCAAGATTTCTATGGCTACACCTTC.

The chain couples TRBV6-1 to TRBJ1-4; D uncertain. Germline values: CDR1 MNHNS, CDR2 SASEGT. This CDR3 is built from 11 residues. Trimming pared 10 bases from V and 2 bases from J, leaving 5 bases between. The CDR3 DNA is TGTGCCACCAGGACTAATGAAAAACTGTTTTTT. This codes for CATRTNEKLFF.

For this clone: Additional DNA sequences in this sample encode the identical CDR3. This sequence joins TRBV5-1 and TRBJ1-1; D might be TRBD1 (6 bases). The CDR3 extends over 14 amino acids. Trimming left V 2 bases short and J 2 bases short, with 10 bases between. Germline V gives CDR1 SGHRS, CDR2 YFSETQ. CDR3 sequence: CASSFQGSNTEAFF. CDR3 coding DNA: TGCGCCAGCAGCTTCCAGGGGAGTAACACTGAAGCTTTCTTT. Together with reference TRBV5-1 and TRBJ1-1, the CDR3 gives the full variable domain: KAGVTQTPRYLIKTRGQQVTLSCSPISGHRSVSWYQQTPGQGLQFLFEYFSETQRNKGNFPGRFSGRQFSNSRSEMNVSTLELGDSALYLCASSFQGSNTEAFFGQGTRLTVV.

J is TRBJ2-7 and V is TRBV29-1; perhaps D is TRBD1 or TRBD2 (5 bases each). Germline V gene lookup returns CDR1 SQVTM and CDR2 ANQGSEA. Trimming cost V 7 bases and J 2 bases, with 12 bases left between them. The CDR3 length is 12 residues. CDR3 protein: CSARDGPYEQYF. In nucleotides, the CDR3 is TGCAGCGCTCGGGACGGACCCTACGAGCAGTACTTC.

V usage is TRBV29-1 and J usage is TRBJ2-7; no clear D. Germline CDR1 and CDR2: SQVTM and ANQGSEA. The CDR3 has 14 amino acids. Trimming pared 2 bases from V and 7 bases from J, leaving 18 bases between. CDR3 nucleotide sequence: TGCAGCGTTGAAAGAGGTCCCTCCACGGAGGAGCAGTACTTC. Protein product: CSVERGPSTEEQYF.

Regarding this clone: Additional DNA sequences in this sample encode the identical CDR3. CDR3 bases: TGTGCCAGCAGTTTAGACTATGGCTACACCTTC. Protein sequence: CASSLDYGYTF. The rearrangement joins TRBV28 to TRBJ1-2; D not certain. V lost 2 bases and J 3 bases, leaving 1 base between the germline ends. CDR3 length: 11 amino acids. Germline CDR1 reads MDHEN; CDR2 reads SYDVKM.

The chain employs TRBV9 and TRBJ2-7; D is ambiguous. Germline V lookup: CDR1 SGDLS, CDR2 YYNGEE. This CDR3 is 12 amino acids long. With 0 bases removed from V and 5 bases from J, the gap between germline ends came to 6 bases. The CDR3 protein is CASSVGAHEQYF. DNA for the CDR3: TGTGCCAGCAGCGTAGGGGCCCACGAGCAGTACTTC. Together with reference TRBV9 and TRBJ2-7, the CDR3 gives the full variable domain: DSGVTQTPKHLITATGQRVTLRCSPRSGDLSVYWYQQSLDQGLQFLIQYYNGEERAKGNILERFSAQQFPDLHSELNLSSLELGDSALYFCASSVGAHEQYFGPGTRLTVT.

J is TRBJ1-2 and V is TRBV9; possible D gene TRBD1, 5 bases. The CDR3 is 13 amino acids. CDR1 SGDLS and CDR2 YYNGEE come from the germline V gene. The V end lost 0 bases, the J end lost 4 bases, and 7 bases lay between the germline ends. CDR3 region: CASSVVDTYGYTF. CDR3 nucleotides: TGTGCCAGCAGCGTAGTGGACACCTATGGCTACACCTTC.